This T cell receptor (beta chain) was captured in a study of T cell responses to AZD1222 COVID-19 vaccine. For the study at large: The study pooled second doses at about 4 or about 12 weeks.

Only in-frame clones appear in the TCRdb table, and some are missing; sequencing was by immunoSEQ multiplex PCR. The sample lists roughly 150,000 clones; nearly 95% were seen once. Whole-study results and caveats: Of spike-specific TCRs, nearly half reportedly target regions left unmutated in variants.

The CDR3 runs to 15 residues. Germline CDR1 SGHVS, CDR2 FQNEAQ. The trim removed 3 bases at V and 6 bases at J, leaving 3 bases unmatched. As for this clone: Its specificity is not known.

This sequence was found in an adult in good health. The sequencing used peripheral blood, collected on day 0 of AZD1222 vaccination. The chain employs TRBV7-8 and TRBJ2-2; 11 bases match TRBD2. The DNA for the CDR3 is TGTGCCAGCAGCTTGACTAGCGGGATGGCCGGGGAGCTGTTTTTT. It specifies CASSLTSGMAGELFF.